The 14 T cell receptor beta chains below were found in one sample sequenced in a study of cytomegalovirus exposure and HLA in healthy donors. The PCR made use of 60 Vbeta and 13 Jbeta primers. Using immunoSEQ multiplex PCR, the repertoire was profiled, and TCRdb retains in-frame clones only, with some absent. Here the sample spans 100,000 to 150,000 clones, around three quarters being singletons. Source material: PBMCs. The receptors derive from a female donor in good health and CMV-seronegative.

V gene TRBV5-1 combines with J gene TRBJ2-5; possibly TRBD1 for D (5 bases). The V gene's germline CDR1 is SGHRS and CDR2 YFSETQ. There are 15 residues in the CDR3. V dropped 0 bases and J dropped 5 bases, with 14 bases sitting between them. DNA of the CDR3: TGCGCCAGCAGCTTGGTATTAGGGGCGAGGGAGACCCAGTACTTC. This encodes CASSLVLGARETQYF.

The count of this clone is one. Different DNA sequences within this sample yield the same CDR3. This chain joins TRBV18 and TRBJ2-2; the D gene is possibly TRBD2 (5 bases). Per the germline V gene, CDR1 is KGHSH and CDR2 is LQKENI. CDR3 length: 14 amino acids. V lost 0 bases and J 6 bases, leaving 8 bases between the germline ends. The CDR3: CASSPPAGAGELFF. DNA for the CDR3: TGTGCCAGCTCACCACCTGCCGGGGCCGGGGAGCTGTTTTTT.

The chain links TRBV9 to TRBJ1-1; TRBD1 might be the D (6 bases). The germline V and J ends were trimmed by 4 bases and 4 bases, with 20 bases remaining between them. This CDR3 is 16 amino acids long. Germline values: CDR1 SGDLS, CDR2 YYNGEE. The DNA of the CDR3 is TGTGCCAGCAGCCTTACGGCTCAGGGGATTCGCACTGAAGCTTTCTTT. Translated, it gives CASSLTAQGIRTEAFF.

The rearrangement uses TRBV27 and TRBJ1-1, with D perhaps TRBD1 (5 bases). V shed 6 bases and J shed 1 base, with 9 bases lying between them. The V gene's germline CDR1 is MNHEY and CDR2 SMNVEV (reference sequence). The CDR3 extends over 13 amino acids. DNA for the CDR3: TGTGCCAGCAGACAGGAGTGGAACACTGAAGCTTTCTTT. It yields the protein CASRQEWNTEAFF.

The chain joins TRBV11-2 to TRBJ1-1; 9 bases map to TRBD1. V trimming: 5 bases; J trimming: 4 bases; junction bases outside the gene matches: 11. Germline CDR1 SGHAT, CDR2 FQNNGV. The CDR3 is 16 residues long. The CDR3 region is CASSPQTTGGGTEAFF. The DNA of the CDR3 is TGTGCCAGCAGCCCCCAAACGACAGGGGGAGGCACTGAAGCTTTCTTT.

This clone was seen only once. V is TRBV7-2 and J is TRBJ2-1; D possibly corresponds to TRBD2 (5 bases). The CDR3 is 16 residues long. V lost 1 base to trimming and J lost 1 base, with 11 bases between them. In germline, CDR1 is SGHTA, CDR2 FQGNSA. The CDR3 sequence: CASSLVARRSYNEQFF. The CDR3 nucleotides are TGTGCCAGCAGCTTAGTCGCAAGGAGGTCCTACAATGAGCAGTTCTTC.

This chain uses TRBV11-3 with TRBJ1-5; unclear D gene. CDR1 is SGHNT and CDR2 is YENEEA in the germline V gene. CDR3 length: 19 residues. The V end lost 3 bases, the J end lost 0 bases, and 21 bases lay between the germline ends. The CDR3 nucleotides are TGTGCCAGCAGCTTTCTCGGCTTGAGGGTTCGGTATAGCAATCAGCCCCAGCATTTT. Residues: CASSFLGLRVRYSNQPQHF.

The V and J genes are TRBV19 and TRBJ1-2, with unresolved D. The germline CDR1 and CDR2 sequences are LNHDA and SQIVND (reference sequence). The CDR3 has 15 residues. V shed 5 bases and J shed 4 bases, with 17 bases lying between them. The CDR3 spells CASSWHIGEIYGYTF. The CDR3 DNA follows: TGTGCCAGTAGTTGGCACATCGGGGAAATCTATGGCTACACCTTC.

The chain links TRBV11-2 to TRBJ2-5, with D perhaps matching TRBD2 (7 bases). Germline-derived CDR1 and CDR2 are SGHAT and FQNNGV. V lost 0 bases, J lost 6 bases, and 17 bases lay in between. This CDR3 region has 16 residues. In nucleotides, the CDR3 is TGTGCCAGCAGCTTAGACGGGTCGGCGGGGGCGAAGACCCAGTACTTC. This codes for CASSLDGSAGAKTQYF.

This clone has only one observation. The DNA for the CDR3 is TGTGCCAGCAGCTTAACGCTTGGGACAGGTCCAAACTACGAGCAGTACTTC. Residues: CASSLTLGTGPNYEQYF. V is TRBV7-3 and J is TRBJ2-7; 8 nucleotides match TRBD1. Germline CDR1 SGHTA, CDR2 FQGTGA. The trim removed 0 bases at V and 3 bases at J, leaving 10 bases unmatched. There are 17 residues in the CDR3.

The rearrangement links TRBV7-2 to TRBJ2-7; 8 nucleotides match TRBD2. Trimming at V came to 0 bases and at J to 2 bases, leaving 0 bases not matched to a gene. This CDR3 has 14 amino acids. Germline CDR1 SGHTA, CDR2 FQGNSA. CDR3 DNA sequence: TGTGCCAGCAGCTTAGCTAGCGGGGCCTACGAGCAGTACTTC. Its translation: CASSLASGAYEQYF.

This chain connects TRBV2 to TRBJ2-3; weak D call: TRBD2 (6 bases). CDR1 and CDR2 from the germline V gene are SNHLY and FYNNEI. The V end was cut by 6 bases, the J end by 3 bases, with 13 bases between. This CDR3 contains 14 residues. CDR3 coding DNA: TGTGCCAGCAGCTCGACACGGGGGACAGATACGCAGTATTTT. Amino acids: CASSSTRGTDTQYF. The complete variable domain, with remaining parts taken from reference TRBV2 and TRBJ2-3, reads EPEVTQTPSHQVTQMGQEVILRCVPISNHLYFYWYRQILGQKVEFLVSFYNNEISEKSEIFDDQFSVERPDGSNFTLKIRSTKLEDSAMYFCASSSTRGTDTQYFGPGTRLTVL.

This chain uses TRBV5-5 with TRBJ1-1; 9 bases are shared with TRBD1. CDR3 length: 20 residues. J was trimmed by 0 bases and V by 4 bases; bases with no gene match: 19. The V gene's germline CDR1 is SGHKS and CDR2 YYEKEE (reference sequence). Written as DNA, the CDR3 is TGTGCCAGCAGCCCCGTCATCCGGCGACAGGGGGAAATAATGAACACTGAAGCTTTCTTT. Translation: CASSPVIRRQGEIMNTEAFF.

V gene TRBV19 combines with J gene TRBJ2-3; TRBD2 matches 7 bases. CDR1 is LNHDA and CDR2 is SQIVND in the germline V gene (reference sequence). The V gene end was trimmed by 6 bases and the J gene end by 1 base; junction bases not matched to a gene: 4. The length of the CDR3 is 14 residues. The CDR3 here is CASRVLAGTDTQYF. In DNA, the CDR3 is TGTGCCAGTAGGGTCCTAGCGGGCACAGATACGCAGTATTTT.